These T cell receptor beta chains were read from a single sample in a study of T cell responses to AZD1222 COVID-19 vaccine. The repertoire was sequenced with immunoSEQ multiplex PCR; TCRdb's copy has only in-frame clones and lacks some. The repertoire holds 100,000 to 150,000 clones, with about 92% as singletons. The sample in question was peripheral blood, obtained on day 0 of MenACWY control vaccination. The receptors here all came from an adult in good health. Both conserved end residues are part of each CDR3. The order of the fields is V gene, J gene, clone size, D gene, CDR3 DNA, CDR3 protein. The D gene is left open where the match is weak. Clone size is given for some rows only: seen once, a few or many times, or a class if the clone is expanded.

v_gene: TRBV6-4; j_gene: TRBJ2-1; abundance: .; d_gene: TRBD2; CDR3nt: TGTGCCAGCAGTCCCCGCGGCGGGAGTTACAATGAGCAGTTCTTC; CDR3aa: CASSPRGGSYNEQFF
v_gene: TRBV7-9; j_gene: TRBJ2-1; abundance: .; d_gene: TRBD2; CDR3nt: TGTGCCAGCAGCTTAGTAGTAACTAGCGGAACGTTTTCGTACAATGAGCAGTTCTTC; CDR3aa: CASSLVVTSGTFSYNEQFF
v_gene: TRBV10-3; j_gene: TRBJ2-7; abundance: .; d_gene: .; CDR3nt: TGTGCCATCAGCACCGGGACCGCCTACGAGCAGTACTTC; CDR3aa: CAISTGTAYEQYF
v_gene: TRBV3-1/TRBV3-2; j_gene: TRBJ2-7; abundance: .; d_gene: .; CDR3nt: TGTGCCAGCAGCCAGCAGCCGGCCGAGCAGTACTTC; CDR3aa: CASSQQPAEQYF
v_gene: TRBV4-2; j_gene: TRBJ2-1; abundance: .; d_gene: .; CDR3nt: TGTGCCAGCAGCCAATTCTCTCAAATATACAATGAGCAGTTCTTC; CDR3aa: CASSQFSQIYNEQFF
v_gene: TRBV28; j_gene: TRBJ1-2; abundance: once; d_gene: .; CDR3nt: TGTGCCAGCCAAGGGGGTTACTATGGCTACACCTTC; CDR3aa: CASQGGYYGYTF
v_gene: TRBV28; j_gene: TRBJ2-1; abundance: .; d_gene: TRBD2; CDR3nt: TGTGCCAGCAGTACACCGGGACTAGCGGGAGGCCGGCAGTTCTTC; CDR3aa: CASSTPGLAGGRQFF
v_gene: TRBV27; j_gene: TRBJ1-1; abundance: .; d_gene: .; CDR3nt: TGTGTCGTAGGGGGGCGCATGAACACTGAAGCTTTCTTT; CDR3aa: CVVGGRMNTEAFF
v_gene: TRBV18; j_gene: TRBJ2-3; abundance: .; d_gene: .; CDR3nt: TGTGCCAGCTCAAGGGGGAGGACAGATACGCAGTATTTT; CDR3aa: CASSRGRTDTQYF
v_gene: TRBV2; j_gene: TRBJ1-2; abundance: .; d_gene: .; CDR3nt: TGTGCCAGCAGTGAAGAATCTAACTATGGCTACACCTTC; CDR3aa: CASSEESNYGYTF
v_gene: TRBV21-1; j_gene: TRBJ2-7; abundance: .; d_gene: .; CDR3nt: TGTGCCAGCAGCCGTGTGGCACCTCTAACCTACTCCTACGAGCAGTACTTC; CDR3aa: CASSRVAPLTYSYEQYF
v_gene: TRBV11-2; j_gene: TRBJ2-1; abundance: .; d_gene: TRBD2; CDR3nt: TGTGCCAGCAGCTTAACTAGCGGGAGTTACGATGAGCAGTTCTTC; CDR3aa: CASSLTSGSYDEQFF
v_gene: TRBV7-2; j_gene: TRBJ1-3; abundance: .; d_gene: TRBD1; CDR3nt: TGTGCCAGCAGCTCAAGGGGGCAGGACTCTGGAAACACCATATATTTT; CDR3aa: CASSSRGQDSGNTIYF
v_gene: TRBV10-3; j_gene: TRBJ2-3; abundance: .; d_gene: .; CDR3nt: TGTGCCATCAGTAGGGGGTCATCGACAGATACGCAGTATTTT; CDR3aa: CAISRGSSTDTQYF
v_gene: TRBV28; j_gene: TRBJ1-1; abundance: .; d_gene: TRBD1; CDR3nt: TGTGCCAGCAGTGACAGGGGGAACACTGAAGCTTTCTTT; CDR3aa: CASSDRGNTEAFF
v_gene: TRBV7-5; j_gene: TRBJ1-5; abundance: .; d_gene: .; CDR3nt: TGTGTCAGAAGCATCGGTCAGAGCAATCAGCCCCAGCATTTT; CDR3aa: CVRSIGQSNQPQHF
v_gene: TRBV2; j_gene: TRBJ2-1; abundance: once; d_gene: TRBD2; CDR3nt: TGTGCCAGCAGTGAGAGCGGGGGATTCTACAATGAGCAGTTCTTC; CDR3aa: CASSESGGFYNEQFF
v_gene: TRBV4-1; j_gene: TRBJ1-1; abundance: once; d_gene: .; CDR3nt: TGCGCCAGCAGCCAAGCGAGCGTCCGGCGGGGACCGAACACTGAAGCTTTCTTT; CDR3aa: CASSQASVRRGPNTEAFF
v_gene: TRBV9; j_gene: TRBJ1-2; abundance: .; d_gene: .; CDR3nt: TGTGCCAGCAGCGTAGCTACGGGCCTGAGTGGCTACACCTTC; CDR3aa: CASSVATGLSGYTF
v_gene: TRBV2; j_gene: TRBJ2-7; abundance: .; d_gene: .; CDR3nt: TGTGCCAGCAGTGAGGTTTCCTACGAGCAGTACTTC; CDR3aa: CASSEVSYEQYF
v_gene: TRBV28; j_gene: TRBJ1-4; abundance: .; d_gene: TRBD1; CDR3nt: TGTGCCAGCAGTTTATCGGGACAGGCCTCGAGTGAAAAACTGTTTTTT; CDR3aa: CASSLSGQASSEKLFF
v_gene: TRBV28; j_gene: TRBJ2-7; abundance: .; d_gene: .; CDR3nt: TGTGCCAGCAGTTCAACCGACTACTACAGGGTCGAGCAGTACTTC; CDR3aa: CASSSTDYYRVEQYF
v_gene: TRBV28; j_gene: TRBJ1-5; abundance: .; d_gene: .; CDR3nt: TGTGCCAGCACCTCGGGGGATCAGCCCCAGCATTTT; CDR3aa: CASTSGDQPQHF
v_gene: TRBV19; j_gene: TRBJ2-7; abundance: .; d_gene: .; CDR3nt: TGTGCCAGTAGTATGGGCCTAGACTCCTACGAGCAGTACTTC; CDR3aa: CASSMGLDSYEQYF
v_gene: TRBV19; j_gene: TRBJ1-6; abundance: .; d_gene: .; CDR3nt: TGTGCCAGTAGTATAGATGGAAATTCACCCCTCCACTTT; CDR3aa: CASSIDGNSPLHF
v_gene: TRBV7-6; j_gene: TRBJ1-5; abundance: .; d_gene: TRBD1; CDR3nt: TGTGCCAGCAGCTTTGTAACAGGGGTTACTCAGCCCCAGCATTTT; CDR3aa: CASSFVTGVTQPQHF
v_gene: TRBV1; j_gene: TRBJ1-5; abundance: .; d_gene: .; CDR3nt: TGCACCAGCAGCCAAGGGTGGCAACAGCCCCAGCATTTT; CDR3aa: CTSSQGWQQPQHF
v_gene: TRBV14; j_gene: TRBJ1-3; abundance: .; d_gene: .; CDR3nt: TGTGCCAGCAGCCCTATGAGCTCTGGAAACACCATATATTTT; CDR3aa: CASSPMSSGNTIYF
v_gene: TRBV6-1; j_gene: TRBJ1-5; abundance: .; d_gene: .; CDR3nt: TGTGCCAGCAGTGAAACACAAGAAAGCAATCAGCCCCAGCATTTT; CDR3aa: CASSETQESNQPQHF
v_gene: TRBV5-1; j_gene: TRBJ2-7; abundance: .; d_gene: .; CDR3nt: TGCGCCAGCAGTACGGACTCTCAGGGGCCCTACGAGCAGTACTTC; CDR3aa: CASSTDSQGPYEQYF
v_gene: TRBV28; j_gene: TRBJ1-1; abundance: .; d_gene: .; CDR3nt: TGTGCCAGCAGTTTGCTGACAGGAGAAGCTTTCTTT; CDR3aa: CASSLLTGEAFF
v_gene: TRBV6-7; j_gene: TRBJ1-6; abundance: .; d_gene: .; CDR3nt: TGTGCCAGTAGGGACCGCAATAATTCACCCCTCCACTTT; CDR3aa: CASRDRNNSPLHF
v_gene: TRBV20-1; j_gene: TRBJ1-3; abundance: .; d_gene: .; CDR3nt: TGCAGTGCTGTGGGGGGAAACACCATATATTTT; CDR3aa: CSAVGGNTIYF
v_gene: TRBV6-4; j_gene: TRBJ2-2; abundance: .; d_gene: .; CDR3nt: TGTGCCAGCATACAAATTAGGGCACCCGGGGAGCTGTTTTTT; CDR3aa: CASIQIRAPGELFF
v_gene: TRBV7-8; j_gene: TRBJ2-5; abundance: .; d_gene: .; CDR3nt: TGTGCCAGCAGCTTAGTTATCTCCCAAGAGACCCAGTACTTC; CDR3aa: CASSLVISQETQYF
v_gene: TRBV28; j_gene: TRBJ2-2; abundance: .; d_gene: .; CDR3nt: TGTGCCAGCTCCTTGACCGGGGCGGGTAGGGGGGAGCTGTTTTTT; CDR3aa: CASSLTGAGRGELFF
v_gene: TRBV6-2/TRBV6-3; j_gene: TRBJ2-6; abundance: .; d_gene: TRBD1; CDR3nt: TGTGCCAGCAGCACCCCCCGGGGGACACAGGGGGCAATATCTGGGGCCAACGTCCTGACTTTC; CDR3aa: CASSTPRGTQGAISGANVLTF
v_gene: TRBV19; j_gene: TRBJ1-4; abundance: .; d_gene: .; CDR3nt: TGTGCCAGTAGTATCGGACAGAAGAATGAAAAACTGTTTTTT; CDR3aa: CASSIGQKNEKLFF
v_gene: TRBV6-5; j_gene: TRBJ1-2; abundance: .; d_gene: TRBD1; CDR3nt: TGTGCCAGCAGTTTTGGACAGGGTGGCTACACCTTC; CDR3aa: CASSFGQGGYTF
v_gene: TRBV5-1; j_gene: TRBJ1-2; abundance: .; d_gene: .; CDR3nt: TGCGCCAGCAGCTTGGAGACACCCTCCTCGGTCTTTGGCTACACCTTC; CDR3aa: CASSLETPSSVFGYTF
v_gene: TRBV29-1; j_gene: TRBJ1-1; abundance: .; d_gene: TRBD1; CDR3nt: TGCAGCGTCCCGGGACAGGGTGACACTGAAGCTTTCTTT; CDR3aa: CSVPGQGDTEAFF
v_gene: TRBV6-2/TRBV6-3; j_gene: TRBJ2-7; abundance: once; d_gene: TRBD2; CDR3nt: TGTGCCAGCAGCGACGGTAGCGGGGGATACTTC; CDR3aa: CASSDGSGGYF
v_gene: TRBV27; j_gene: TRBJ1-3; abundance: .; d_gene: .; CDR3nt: TGTGCCAGCAGTTTTACCAGCCACTCTGGAAACACCATATATTTT; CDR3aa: CASSFTSHSGNTIYF